The 3 T cell receptor beta chains presented below share a single source sample, sequenced in a study of a mutant IDH1 vaccine in newly diagnosed glioma. Sequencing used immunoSEQ multiplex PCR; TCRdb keeps in-frame clones, though not all of them. The sample includes about 48,000 clones, 65% to 85% of them seen just once. Time point specified: week 35, safety follow-up. With topical imiquimod, each dose of the vaccine consisted of 300 ug of mutant IDH1 20-mer peptide. Their antigens remain unidentified. Sequencing was performed on PBMCs, taken from a glioma patient whose treatment included an IDH1 peptide vaccine. These receptors came from a man in his forties with glioma.

The CDR3 loop is CASSYSGTSGGYEQYF. The DNA of the CDR3 is TGTGCCAGCAGTTACTCCGGGACTAGCGGGGGGTACGAGCAGTACTTC. The rearrangement uses TRBV6-5 and TRBJ2-7; the match to TRBD2 covers 15 bases. The CDR3 length is 16 residues. Germline assignment: CDR1 MNHEY and CDR2 SVGAGI. V was pared by 0 bases and J by 4 bases, with 1 base of the junction left unmatched.

V is TRBV2 and J is TRBJ2-5, with D unclear. CDR3 length equals 15 residues. V lost 3 bases and J 5 bases, leaving 16 bases between the germline ends. Per germline, CDR1 SNHLY and CDR2 FYNNEI. The chain's CDR3 is CASSEFHSPSETQYF. As DNA, the CDR3 is TGTGCCAGCAGTGAGTTTCACAGTCCGTCTGAGACCCAGTACTTC.

The gene calls are TRBV19 and TRBJ2-5; 8 positions agree with TRBD1. The CDR3 has 13 amino acids. With 9 bases clipped from V and 5 bases from J, the junction kept 8 bases outside the gene matches. Looked up from germline, CDR1 is LNHDA and CDR2 is SQIVND (reference sequence). Here the CDR3 DNA reads TGTGCCAGCACCTGGACAGGGTGGGAGACCCAGTACTTC. Its protein is CASTWTGWETQYF.